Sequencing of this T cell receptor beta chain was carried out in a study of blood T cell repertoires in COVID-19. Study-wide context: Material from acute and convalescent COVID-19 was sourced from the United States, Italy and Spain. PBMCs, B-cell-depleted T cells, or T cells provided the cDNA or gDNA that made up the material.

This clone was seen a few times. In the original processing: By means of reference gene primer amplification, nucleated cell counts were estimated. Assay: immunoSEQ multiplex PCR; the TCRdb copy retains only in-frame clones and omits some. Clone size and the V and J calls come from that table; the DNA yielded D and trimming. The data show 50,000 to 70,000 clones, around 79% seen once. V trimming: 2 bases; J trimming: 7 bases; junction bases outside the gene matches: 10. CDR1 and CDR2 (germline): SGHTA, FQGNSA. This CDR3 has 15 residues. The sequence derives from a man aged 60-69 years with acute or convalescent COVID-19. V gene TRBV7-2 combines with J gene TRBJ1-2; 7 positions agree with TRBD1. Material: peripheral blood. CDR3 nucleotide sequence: TGTGCCAGCAGCTTAACCAAGACAGGGTCAGCTGGCTACACCTTC. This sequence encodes CASSLTKTGSAGYTF.